One and the same sample provided the 26 T cell receptor beta chains below, sequenced in a study of T cells in Graves' hyperthyroidism and ophthalmopathy. There were TCR beta CDR3 regions amplified from RNA transcripts. The HTBI primer set served for first-round RT-PCR of the TCR CDR3. TCRdb analysed the multiplex PCR reads with MiXCR anew, one entry per CDR3 protein. The repertoire holds hundreds of thousands of distinct CDR3 sequences, with 15% to 20% as singletons. Sample: blood. The receptors stem from a man aged 45-65 years with Graves' ophthalmopathy.

This clonotype was observed at least ten times. The chain combines TRBV27 with TRBJ2-2; D may be TRBD2 (5 bases). V was shortened by 3 bases and J by 0 bases, with 8 bases between the two germline ends. Germline CDR1 is MNHEY and CDR2 is SMNVEV (reference sequence). The CDR3 is 15 amino acids. The CDR3 region has the DNA TGTGCCAGCAGTTTGAGGGAGCCGAACACCGGGGAGCTGTTTTTT. Translating it yields CASSLREPNTGELFF.

This clonotype has only a few counts. V and J are TRBV28 and TRBJ1-1, with a tentative D call TRBD1 (5 bases). There are 14 residues in the CDR3. V lost 2 bases, J lost 3 bases, and 10 bases lay in between. The V gene's germline CDR1 is MDHEN and CDR2 SYDVKM. CDR3 bases: TGTGCCAGCAGTTTAACCCAGGGTGACACTGAAGCTTTCTTT. Its protein is CASSLTQGDTEAFF.

This clonotype was recorded a few times. V is TRBV10-3 and J is TRBJ2-3; 7 bases map to TRBD2. Germline CDR1 and CDR2: ENHRY and SYGVKD. The V gene end was trimmed by 4 bases and the J gene end by 0 bases; junction bases not matched to a gene: 1. The CDR3 totals 14 residues. The CDR3 is CAISASGSTDTQYF. The CDR3 bases are TGTGCCATCAGTGCTAGCGGTAGCACAGATACGCAGTATTTT.

The CDR3, as DNA: TGCGCCAGCAGCTTAGACAGAACATCCTACAATGAGCAGTTCTTC. It codes for CASSLDRTSYNEQFF. This chain connects TRBV5-1 to TRBJ2-1; D is possibly TRBD1 (5 bases). The CDR3 is made up of 15 amino acids. The V gene's germline CDR1 is SGHRS and CDR2 YFSETQ. V lost 2 bases and J 1 base, leaving 10 bases between the germline ends.

J is TRBJ2-4 and V is TRBV11-2; the D gene could be TRBD1 or TRBD2 (5 bases each). CDR3 size: 13 residues. V was clipped by 3 bases and J by 5 bases, with 8 bases between them. Germline loops: CDR1 SGHAT, CDR2 FQNNGV. The CDR3 sequence is CASSFGTQNIQYF. DNA of the CDR3: TGTGCCAGCAGCTTTGGGACCCAAAACATTCAGTACTTC.

The chain links TRBV15 to TRBJ2-3; TRBD2 might be the D (5 bases). Germline values: CDR1 LNHNV, CDR2 YYDKDF (reference sequence). The CDR3 sequence is 14 residues long. Trimming took off 7 bases at V and 5 bases at J, with 16 bases between the two ends. The CDR3 protein is CATNITLARDTQYF. Here the CDR3 DNA reads TGTGCCACCAACATAACCCTAGCACGAGATACGCAGTATTTT.

The V call is TRBV24-1, the J call TRBJ2-7; D gene unclear. The CDR3 has 13 amino acids. Germline loops: CDR1 KGHDR, CDR2 SFDVKD. V dropped 2 bases and J dropped 3 bases, with 7 bases sitting between them. For the CDR3, the DNA is TGTGCCACCAGTGATTCAAGTTTCTACGAGCAGTACTTC. Protein product: CATSDSSFYEQYF.

This clonotype has a count of ten or more. The CDR3 sequence is CSARSGLADYEQYF. The CDR3 DNA is TGCAGTGCTAGAAGCGGACTAGCTGATTACGAGCAGTACTTC. This rearrangement joins TRBV20-1 to TRBJ2-7; the match to TRBD2 covers 8 bases. V was clipped by 2 bases and J by 4 bases; unmatched bases: 7. The V gene's germline CDR1 is DFQATT and CDR2 SNEGSKA (reference sequence). There are 14 residues in the CDR3.

The CDR3, as DNA: TGTGCCAGCAGTCCCACAGAGGACTACCCCTACGAGCAGTACTTC. This sequence encodes CASSPTEDYPYEQYF. V and J are TRBV28 and TRBJ2-7; the D gene is possibly TRBD2 (6 bases). Germline V gene data show CDR1 as MDHEN and CDR2 as SYDVKM. With 5 bases removed from V and 2 bases from J, the gap between germline ends came to 16 bases. The CDR3 is 15 residues long.

There are a few counts of this clonotype. Germline and junction disagree at one end, which may indicate a read error. V is TRBV19 and J is TRBJ1-1, with 7 positions matching TRBD1. Germline CDR1 is LNHDA and CDR2 is SQIVND (reference sequence). This CDR3 region has 15 residues. The chain's CDR3 is CASTAGGNLNTEAFF. In DNA, the CDR3 is TGTGCAAGTACCGCAGGGGGGAATCTGAACACTGAAGCTTTCTTT.

This clonotype was counted ten times or more. V and J are TRBV28 and TRBJ1-5, with D hard to call. The CDR3 covers 15 residues. The germline CDR1 and CDR2 sequences are MDHEN and SYDVKM. Trimming removed 3 bases at V and 3 bases at J, with 12 bases between. CDR3 in amino acids: CASSFNGRDNQPQHF. CDR3 nucleotides: TGTGCCAGCAGTTTCAACGGCAGAGACAATCAGCCCCAGCATTTT.

The V gene is TRBV19, the J gene TRBJ2-7; the D gene is possibly TRBD1 (5 bases). The length of the CDR3 is 16 residues. V was clipped by 3 bases and J by 2 bases, with 17 bases between them. Germline V lookup: CDR1 LNHDA, CDR2 SQIVND (reference sequence). CDR3 in DNA: TGTGCCAGTAGTATGGGTGCTAGGACACCCACCTACGAGCAGTACTTC. This codes for CASSMGARTPTYEQYF.

This clonotype was observed many times. The J gene is TRBJ2-1, the V gene TRBV5-1; tentative D call: TRBD2 (6 bases). CDR3 size: 17 residues. The V and J ends lost 3 bases and 2 bases respectively, with 18 bases between them. Germline-derived CDR1 and CDR2 are SGHRS and YFSETQ. The CDR3: CASSWDSLGGTYNEQFF. CDR3 coding DNA: TGCGCCAGCAGCTGGGACTCCCTGGGGGGAACCTACAATGAGCAGTTCTTC.

This clonotype was detected ten times or more. The genes are TRBV3-1 and TRBJ1-5, with D possibly matching TRBD1 (6 bases). The CDR3 totals 14 residues. Trimming shortened V by 3 bases and J by 6 bases, and 12 bases separated the two germline ends. Germline CDR1 and CDR2: LGHDT and YNNKEL (reference sequence). The CDR3 reads CASSQWGPGQPQHF. CDR3 in DNA: TGTGCCAGCAGCCAGTGGGGGCCAGGTCAGCCCCAGCATTTT.

In its sample, this clonotype was seen a few times. The V and J genes are TRBV6-1 and TRBJ2-1, with TRBD2 matching over 9 bases. CDR3 length equals 16 residues. CDR1 is MNHNS, CDR2 SASEGT, per germline. With V trimmed by 1 base and J by 4 bases, 5 bases remained unmatched. The CDR3 reads CASSEVVSGRYNEQFF. The CDR3 coding sequence is TGTGCCAGCAGTGAAGTGGTCAGCGGGAGGTACAATGAGCAGTTCTTC.

This clonotype was seen repeatedly, ten times or more. The chain carries TRBV5-1 and TRBJ2-1; TRBD1 agrees at 7 bases. Germline trimming cut 0 bases from V and 5 bases from J; bases unmatched to any gene: 2. The CDR3 is 14 residues long. CDR1 SGHRS and CDR2 YFSETQ come from the germline V gene. In DNA form, the CDR3 reads TGCGCCAGCAGCTTGGGACAGGGAGACAATGAGCAGTTCTTC. Amino acid sequence: CASSLGQGDNEQFF.

Details on this clonotype: This may be a read error, as it is one base from a much larger clone. This chain uses TRBV20-1 with TRBJ2-5; 12 bases match TRBD2. V was clipped by 4 bases and J by 4 bases; unmatched bases: 10. Germline V CDR1 and CDR2: DFQATT, SNEGSKA (reference sequence). The CDR3 loop spans 16 amino acids. The CDR3 nucleotides are TGCAGTGCTACTCCGACAGCTAGCGGGAGGGCAGAGACCCAGTACTTC. Translating it yields CSATPTASGRAETQYF.

CDR3 nucleotide sequence: TGTGCCAGCAGCCCAGGGTCGGATACGCAGTATTTT. Its protein product is CASSPGSDTQYF. V gene TRBV5-5 combines with J gene TRBJ2-3, with a weak D call TRBD1 (5 bases). CDR1 is SGHKS, CDR2 YYEKEE, per germline (reference sequence). V lost 4 bases and J 6 bases, leaving 9 bases between the germline ends. This CDR3 contains 12 residues.

This clonotype has only a few counts. This rearrangement joins TRBV7-9 to TRBJ2-7; 8 nucleotides agree with TRBD2. V lost 4 bases, J lost 6 bases, and 8 bases stayed unmatched. The CDR3 length is 14 residues. CDR1 and CDR2 (germline): SEHNR, FQNEAQ (reference sequence). The CDR3 DNA is TGTGCCAGCAGCTCCCCTGCCGCGGGAGGCGAGCAGTACTTC. Its protein product is CASSSPAAGGEQYF.

This clonotype was counted at least ten times. The V and J genes are TRBV28 and TRBJ2-7; tentative D call: TRBD2 (7 bases). V dropped 5 bases and J dropped 0 bases, with 17 bases sitting between them. The CDR3 loop spans 16 amino acids. The germline V gene encodes CDR1 MDHEN and CDR2 SYDVKM. CDR3: CASSQGRGRASYEQYF. In DNA form, the CDR3 reads TGTGCCAGCAGTCAGGGGAGGGGGAGGGCCTCCTACGAGCAGTACTTC. The whole variable domain, remainder taken from reference TRBV28 and TRBJ2-7, is DVKVTQSSRYLVKRTGEKVFLECVQDMDHENMFWYRQDPGLGLRLIYFSYDVKMKEKGDIPEGYSVSREKKERFSLILESASTNQTSMYLCASSQGRGRASYEQYFGPGTRLTVT.

CDR3 loop: CSARALRGRGLNTEAFF. The CDR3 DNA is TGCAGTGCTAGAGCATTACGGGGCAGGGGGCTGAACACTGAAGCTTTCTTT. The chain recombines TRBV20-1 with TRBJ1-1; 8 nucleotides line up with TRBD1. V trimming: 1 base; J trimming: 0 bases; junction bases outside the gene matches: 10. The CDR3 spans 17 residues. Per the germline V gene, CDR1 is DFQATT and CDR2 is SNEGSKA (reference sequence).

This clonotype showed up just a few times. This sequence joins TRBV19 and TRBJ1-5, with TRBD1 as a possible D gene (5 bases). The V end lost 8 bases, the J end lost 2 bases, and 13 bases lay between the germline ends. Germline CDR1 and CDR2: LNHDA and SQIVND (reference sequence). The CDR3 has 14 amino acids. CDR3 nucleotides: TGTGCCAGTGGGGCCCAGGTAGGCAATCAGCCCCAGCATTTT. Its protein product is CASGAQVGNQPQHF.

This clonotype has ten or more counts. This chain links TRBV11-2 with TRBJ1-1, with TRBD1 identical over 10 bases. CDR1 is SGHAT, CDR2 FQNNGV, per germline. Trimming at V came to 1 base and at J to 5 bases, leaving 13 bases not matched to a gene. The CDR3 covers 18 residues. The CDR3 DNA reads TGTGCCAGCAGCTTAGGGGCGCTGACAGGGGGCGGAACTACTGAAGCTTTCTTT. The encoded protein is CASSLGALTGGGTTEAFF.

The genes are TRBV27 and TRBJ2-1; 8 positions match TRBD2. Germline CDR1 reads MNHEY; CDR2 reads SMNVEV (reference sequence). J was trimmed by 4 bases and V by 4 bases; bases with no gene match: 9. This CDR3 comprises 16 residues. CDR3 region: CASSSPVASGYNEQFF. The CDR3, as DNA: TGTGCCAGCAGTTCCCCCGTTGCTAGCGGGTACAATGAGCAGTTCTTC.

The chain has TRBV19 and TRBJ2-3, with 7 bases lining up with TRBD1. V shed 5 bases, J shed 3 bases, and the junction held 11 bases outside the gene matches. The germline V gene has CDR1 LNHDA and CDR2 SQIVND (reference sequence). The CDR3 length is 16 residues. The CDR3 nucleotides are TGTGCCAGTAGTCCCCACGTGACAGGGAAGACAGATACGCAGTATTTT. Translating gives CASSPHVTGKTDTQYF.

This clonotype was counted ten times or more. This sequence joins TRBV7-3 and TRBJ2-2; TRBD1 might be the D (8 bases). The CDR3 is 15 amino acids. V lost 5 bases, J lost 5 bases, and 15 bases lay in between. Germline lookup yields CDR1 SGHTA and CDR2 FQGTGA. CDR3 sequence: CASSPDRGGTGELFF. The DNA of the CDR3 is TGTGCCAGCAGCCCCGACAGGGGAGGGACCGGGGAGCTGTTTTTT. The whole variable domain, filled in from reference TRBV7-3 and TRBJ2-2, reads GAGVSQTPSNKVTEKGKYVELRCDPISGHTALYWYRQSLGQGPEFLIYFQGTGAADDSGLPNDRFFAVRPEGSVSTLKIQRTERGDSAVYLCASSPDRGGTGELFFGEGSRLTVL.